Sequencing of this TCR beta chain was carried out in a study of blood T cell repertoires in COVID-19. Background on the study: Samples taken during acute and convalescent COVID-19 were collected in the United States, Italy and Spain. From T cells, B-cell-depleted T cells, or PBMCs came the material, which was cDNA or gDNA.

For this clone: This CDR3 is also generated by other DNA sequences in the sample.

The authors' processing: Estimates of nucleated cell counts were drawn from the amplification of reference gene primers. The method was immunoSEQ multiplex PCR; TCRdb's version includes in-frame clones alone and lacks a portion of them. V and J calls and clone size are given by that table; D and trimming were obtained from the DNA. The table shows hundreds of thousands of clones, with 80% to 90% occurring only once. CDR1 GTSNPN and CDR2 SVGIG come from the germline V gene (reference sequence). V was shortened by 3 bases and J by 0 bases, with 6 bases between the two germline ends. CDR3 length: 13 residues.

The receptor comes from a woman in her thirties with acute or convalescent COVID-19. The V gene is TRBV30, the J gene TRBJ2-1, with D perhaps matching TRBD1 (6 bases). The material sequenced was peripheral blood. The CDR3 loop is CAWRDSSYNEQFF. The CDR3 DNA follows: TGTGCCTGGAGGGACAGCTCCTACAATGAGCAGTTCTTC. Variable domain in full (rest from reference TRBV30 and TRBJ2-1): SQTIHQWPATLVQPVGSPLSLECTVEGTSNPNLYWYRQAAGRGLQLLFYSVGIGQISSEVPQNLSASRPQDRQFILSSKKLLLSDSGFYLCAWRDSSYNEQFFGPGTRLTVL.